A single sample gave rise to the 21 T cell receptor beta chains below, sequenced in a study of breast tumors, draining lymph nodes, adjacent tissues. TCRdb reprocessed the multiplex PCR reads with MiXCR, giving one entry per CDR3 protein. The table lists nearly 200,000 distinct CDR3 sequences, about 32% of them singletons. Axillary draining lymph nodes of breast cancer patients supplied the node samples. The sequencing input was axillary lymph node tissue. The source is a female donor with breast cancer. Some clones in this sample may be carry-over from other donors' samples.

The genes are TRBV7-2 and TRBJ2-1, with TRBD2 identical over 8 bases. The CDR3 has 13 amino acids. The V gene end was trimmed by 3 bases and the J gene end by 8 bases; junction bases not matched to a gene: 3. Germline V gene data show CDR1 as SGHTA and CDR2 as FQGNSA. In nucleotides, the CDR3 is TGTGCCAGCAGCTTGGGGCGGGGGGATGAGCAGTTCTTC. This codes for CASSLGRGDEQFF.

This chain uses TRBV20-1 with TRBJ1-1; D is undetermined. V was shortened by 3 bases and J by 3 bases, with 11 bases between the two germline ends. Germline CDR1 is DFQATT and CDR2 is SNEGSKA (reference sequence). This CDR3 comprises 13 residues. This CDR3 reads CSASFRGDTEAFF. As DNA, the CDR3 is TGCAGTGCTAGTTTTCGCGGGGACACTGAAGCTTTCTTT.

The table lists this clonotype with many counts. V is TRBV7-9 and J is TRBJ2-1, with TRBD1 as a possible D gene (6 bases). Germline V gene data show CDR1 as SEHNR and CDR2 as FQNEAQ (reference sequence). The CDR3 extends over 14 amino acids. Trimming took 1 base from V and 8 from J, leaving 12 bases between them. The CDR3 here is CASSLVNRDYEQFF. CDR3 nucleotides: TGTGCCAGCAGCTTAGTAAACAGGGATTATGAGCAGTTCTTC.

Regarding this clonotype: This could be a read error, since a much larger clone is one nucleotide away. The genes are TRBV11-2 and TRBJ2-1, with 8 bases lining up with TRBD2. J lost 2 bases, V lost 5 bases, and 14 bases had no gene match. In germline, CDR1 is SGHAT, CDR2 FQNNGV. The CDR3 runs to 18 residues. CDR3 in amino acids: CASSQDRGTGGAYNEQFF. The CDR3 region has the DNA TGTGCCAGCAGCCAAGATCGGGGAACCGGGGGGGCCTACAATGAGCAGTTCTTC.

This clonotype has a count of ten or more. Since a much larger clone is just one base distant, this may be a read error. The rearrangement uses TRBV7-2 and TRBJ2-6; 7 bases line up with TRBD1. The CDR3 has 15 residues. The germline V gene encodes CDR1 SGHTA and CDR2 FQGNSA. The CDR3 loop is CASSWDSSGANVLPF. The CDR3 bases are TGTGCCAGCAGTTGGGACAGCTCTGGGGCCAACGTCCTGCCTTTC.

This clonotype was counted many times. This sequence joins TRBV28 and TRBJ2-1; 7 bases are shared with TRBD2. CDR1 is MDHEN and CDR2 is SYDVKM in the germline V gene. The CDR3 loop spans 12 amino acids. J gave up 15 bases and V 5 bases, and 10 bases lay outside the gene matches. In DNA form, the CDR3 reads TGTGCCAGCAGTCCCTCCTCTGCGGGAGCGTTCTTC. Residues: CASSPSSAGAFF. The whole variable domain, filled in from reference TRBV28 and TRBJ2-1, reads DVKVTQSSRYLVKRTGEKVFLECVQDMDHENMFWYRQDPGLGLRLIYFSYDVKMKEKGDIPEGYSVSREKKERFSLILESASTNQTSMYLCASSPSSAGAFFGPGTRLTVL.

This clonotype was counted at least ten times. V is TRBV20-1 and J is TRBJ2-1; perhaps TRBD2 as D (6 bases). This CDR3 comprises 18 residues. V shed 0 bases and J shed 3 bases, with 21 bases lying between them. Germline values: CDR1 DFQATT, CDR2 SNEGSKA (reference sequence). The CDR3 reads CSARDRHSAAGNYNEQFF. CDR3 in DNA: TGCAGTGCTAGAGATCGTCATAGTGCCGCGGGGAACTACAATGAGCAGTTCTTC.

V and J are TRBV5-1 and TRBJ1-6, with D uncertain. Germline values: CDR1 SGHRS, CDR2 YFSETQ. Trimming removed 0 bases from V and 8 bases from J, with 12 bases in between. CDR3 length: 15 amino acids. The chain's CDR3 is CASSLVGNDDSPLHF. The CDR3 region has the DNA TGCGCCAGCAGCTTGGTAGGGAACGACGATTCACCCCTCCACTTT.

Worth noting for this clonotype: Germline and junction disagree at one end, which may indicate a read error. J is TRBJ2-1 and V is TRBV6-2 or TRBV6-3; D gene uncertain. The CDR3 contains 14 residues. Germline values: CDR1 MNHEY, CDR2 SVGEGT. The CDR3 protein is CASSHSVSYNEQFF. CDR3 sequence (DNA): TGTGCCAGCAGTCACTCGGTCAGCTACAATGAGCAGTTCTTC.

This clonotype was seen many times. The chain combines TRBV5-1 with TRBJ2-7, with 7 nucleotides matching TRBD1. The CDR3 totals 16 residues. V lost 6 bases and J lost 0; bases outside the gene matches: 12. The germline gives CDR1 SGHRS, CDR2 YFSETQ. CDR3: CASKLSPQGSSYEQYF. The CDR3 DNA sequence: TGCGCCAGCAAATTGTCCCCACAGGGGAGCTCCTACGAGCAGTACTTC.

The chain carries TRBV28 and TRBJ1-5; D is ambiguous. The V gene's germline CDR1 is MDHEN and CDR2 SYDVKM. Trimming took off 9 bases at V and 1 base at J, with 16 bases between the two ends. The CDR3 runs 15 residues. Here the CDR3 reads CASRRLWVSNQPQHF. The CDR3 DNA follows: TGTGCCAGTAGACGGCTCTGGGTCAGCAATCAGCCCCAGCATTTT.

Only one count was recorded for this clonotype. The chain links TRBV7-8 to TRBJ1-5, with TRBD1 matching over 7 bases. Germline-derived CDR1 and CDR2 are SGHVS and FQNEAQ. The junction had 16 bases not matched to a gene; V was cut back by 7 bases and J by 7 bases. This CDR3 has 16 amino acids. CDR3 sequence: CASTPDRANSRQPQHF. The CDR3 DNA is TGTGCCAGCACACCCGACAGGGCGAATTCTCGGCAGCCCCAGCATTTT. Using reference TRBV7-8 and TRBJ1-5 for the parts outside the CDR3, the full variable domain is GAGVSQSPRYKVAKRGQDVALRCDPISGHVSLFWYQQALGQGPEFLTYFQNEAQLDKSGLPSDRFFAERPEGSVSTLKIQRTQQEDSAVYLCASTPDRANSRQPQHFGDGTRLSIL.

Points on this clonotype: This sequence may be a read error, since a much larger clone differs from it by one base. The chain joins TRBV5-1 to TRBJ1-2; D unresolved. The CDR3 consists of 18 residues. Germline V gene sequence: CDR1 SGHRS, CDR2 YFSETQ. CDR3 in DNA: TGCGCCAGCAGCTTCGCCCCTACCACAAGTTACTCTAACTATGGCCACACCTTC. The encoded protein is CASSFAPTTSYSNYGHTF. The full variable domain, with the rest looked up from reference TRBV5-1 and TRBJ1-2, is KAGVTQTPRYLIKTRGQQVTLSCSPISGHRSVSWYQQTPGQGLQFLFEYFSETQRNKGNFPGRFSGRQFSNSRSEMNVSTLELGDSALYLCASSFAPTTSYSNYGHTFGSGTRLTVV.

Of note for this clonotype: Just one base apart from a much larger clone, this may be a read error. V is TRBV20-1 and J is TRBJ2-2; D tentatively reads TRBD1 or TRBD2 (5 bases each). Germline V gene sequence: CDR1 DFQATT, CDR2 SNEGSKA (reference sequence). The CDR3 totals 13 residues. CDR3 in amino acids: CSARVLGVGALFF. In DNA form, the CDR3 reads TGCAGTGCTAGAGTACTAGGGGTCGGGGCGCTGTTTTTT.

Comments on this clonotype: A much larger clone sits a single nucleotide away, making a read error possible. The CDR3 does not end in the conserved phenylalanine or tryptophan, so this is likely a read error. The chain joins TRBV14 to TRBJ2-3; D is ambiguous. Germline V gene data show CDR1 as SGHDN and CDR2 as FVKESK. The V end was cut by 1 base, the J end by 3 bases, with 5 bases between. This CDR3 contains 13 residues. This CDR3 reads CASSQVATDTQYS. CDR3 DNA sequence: TGTGCCAGCAGCCAAGTGGCAACAGATACGCAGTATTCT.

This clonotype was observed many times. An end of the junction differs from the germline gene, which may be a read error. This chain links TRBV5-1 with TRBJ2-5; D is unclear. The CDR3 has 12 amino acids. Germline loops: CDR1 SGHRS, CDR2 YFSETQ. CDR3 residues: CASSPRRETQYF. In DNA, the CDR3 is TGTGCCAGCAGTCCAAGGCGGGAGACCCAGTACTTC. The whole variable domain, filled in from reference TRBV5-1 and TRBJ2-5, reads KAGVTQTPRYLIKTRGQQVTLSCSPISGHRSVSWYQQTPGQGLQFLFEYFSETQRNKGNFPGRFSGRQFSNSRSEMNVSTLELGDSALYLCASSPRRETQYFGPGTRLLVL.

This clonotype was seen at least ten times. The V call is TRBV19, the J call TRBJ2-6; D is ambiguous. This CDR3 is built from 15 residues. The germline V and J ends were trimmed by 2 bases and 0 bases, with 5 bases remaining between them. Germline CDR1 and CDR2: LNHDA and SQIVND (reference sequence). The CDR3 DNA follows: TGTGCCAGTAGTATACGGCTCTCTGGGGCCAACGTCCTGACTTTC. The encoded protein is CASSIRLSGANVLTF.

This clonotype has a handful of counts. The CDR3 nucleotides are TGCGCCAGCAGCCAGATCTACAGGGGGCGCACTGAAGCTTTCTTT. As protein: CASSQIYRGRTEAFF. The gene calls are TRBV5-1 and TRBJ1-1; 9 bases agree with TRBD1. Looked up from germline, CDR1 is SGHRS and CDR2 is YFSETQ. The CDR3 runs to 15 residues. With V trimmed by 4 bases and J by 4 bases, 8 bases remained unmatched.

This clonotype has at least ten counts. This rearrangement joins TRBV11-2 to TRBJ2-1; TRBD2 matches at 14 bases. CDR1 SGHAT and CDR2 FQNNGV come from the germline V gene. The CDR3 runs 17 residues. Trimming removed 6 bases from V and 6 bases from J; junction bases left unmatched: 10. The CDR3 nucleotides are TGTGCCAGCAGACGACTAGCGGGAGGGGGAGGAGGCAATGAGCAGTTCTTC. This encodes CASRRLAGGGGGNEQFF.

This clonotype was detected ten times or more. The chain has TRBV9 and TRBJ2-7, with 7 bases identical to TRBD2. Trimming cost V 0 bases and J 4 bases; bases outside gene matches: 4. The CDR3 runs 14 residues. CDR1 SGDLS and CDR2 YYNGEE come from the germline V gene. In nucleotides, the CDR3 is TGTGCCAGCAGCGTAGGGGAGGGAGAGTACGAGCAGTACTTC. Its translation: CASSVGEGEYEQYF.

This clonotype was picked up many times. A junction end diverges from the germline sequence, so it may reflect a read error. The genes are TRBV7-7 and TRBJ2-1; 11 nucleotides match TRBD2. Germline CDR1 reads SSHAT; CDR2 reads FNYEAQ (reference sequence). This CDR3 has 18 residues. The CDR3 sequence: CASSPRPSSGGTYNEQFF. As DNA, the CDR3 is TGTGCTAGCAGCCCTAGACCCTCTAGCGGGGGGACCTACAATGAGCAGTTCTTC.